A single T cell receptor beta chain is shown here with its context. The data derive from a study of control samples from healthy donors and cancer patients. Profiled with immunoSEQ multiplex PCR; TCRdb holds only in-frame clones, not every one. This sample has about 410,000 clones, with 75% to 95% found just once. Germline V gene data show CDR1 as LNHNV and CDR2 as YYDKDF (reference sequence). The CDR3 runs to 17 residues. Trimming took 1 base from V and 6 from J; bases not matched to a gene: 11. This TCR was sampled from a man aged 40-50 years with head and neck cancer. The sequenced material came from PBMCs. The rearrangement uses TRBV15 and TRBJ1-5; TRBD1 matches at 8 bases. CDR3 in DNA: TGTGCCACCAGCAGAGTAGTTGTCAGGGGGCTTGGTCAGCCCCAGCATTTT. This sequence encodes CATSRVVVRGLGQPQHF.